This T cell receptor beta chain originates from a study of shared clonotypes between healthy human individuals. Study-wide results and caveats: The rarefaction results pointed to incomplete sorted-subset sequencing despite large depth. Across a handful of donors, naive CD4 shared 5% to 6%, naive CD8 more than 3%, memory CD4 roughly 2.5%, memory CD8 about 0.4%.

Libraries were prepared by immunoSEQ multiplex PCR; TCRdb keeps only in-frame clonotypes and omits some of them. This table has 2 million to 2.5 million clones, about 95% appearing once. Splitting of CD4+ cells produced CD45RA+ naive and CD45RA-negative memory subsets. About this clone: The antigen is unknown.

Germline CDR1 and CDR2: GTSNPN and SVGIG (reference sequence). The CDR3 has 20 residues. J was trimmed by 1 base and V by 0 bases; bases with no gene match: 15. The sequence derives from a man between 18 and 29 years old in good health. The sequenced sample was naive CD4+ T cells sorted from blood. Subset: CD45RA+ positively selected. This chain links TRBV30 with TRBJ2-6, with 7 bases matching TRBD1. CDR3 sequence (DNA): TGTGCCTGGAGTGTAGCCGACTTTACAGGGGTCGTTTCTGGGGCCAACGTCCTGACTTTC. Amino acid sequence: CAWSVADFTGVVSGANVLTF.